Below, 19 T cell receptor beta chains from the same sample are listed, as sequenced in a study of molecular identifiers for immune sequencing clone quantification (dated by TCRdb to 2016 to 2019). Library generation was performed with PCR. Sequencing was performed on an Illumina HiSeq 4000. Using fastp trimming at Q25 and MiXCR clonotype assembly, TCRdb reanalyzed the public sequencing data and kept in-frame beta chains. When rows share a CDR3 protein, they turn into one entry using the most common DNA and genes. For this sample the table gives 300,000 to 400,000 distinct CDR3 sequences, of which around a fifth were detected only once. The ten most abundant clones make up approximately 0.8% of the sample. The sample taken for sequencing was naive CD8+ T cells from blood, with Jurkat cell RNA spiked in. This sample's cell subset or site label indicates: FACS-sorted CD8+CD4-CCR7+CD45RA+ naive T cells. The receptors derive from a human donor in good health. Some libraries in this study had Jurkat cell RNA spiked in.

About this clonotype itself: A much larger clone differs by one base, so this may be a read error. The chain has TRBV12-3 or TRBV12-4 and TRBJ2-5; 11 nucleotides align to TRBD2. This CDR3 spans 15 amino acids. The CDR3 nucleotides read TGTGCCAGCAGTCCTAGCGGGGGGTACCAAGAGACCCGGTACTTC. Encoded protein: CASSPSGGYQETRYF.

This clonotype was seen just once. One end of the junction is discordant with germline, which a read error may explain. The V and J genes are TRBV6-6 and TRBJ2-7, with D tentatively TRBD1 or TRBD2 (5 bases each). The length of the CDR3 is 14 residues. Germline assignment: CDR1 MNHNY and CDR2 SVGAGI (reference sequence). CDR3 DNA: TGTGCCAGCAGTGACCGGGACCGACCCTACGTGCAGTACTTC. This encodes CASSDRDRPYVQYF.

Of note for this clonotype: This may come from a read error, since a much larger clone is one base off. CDR3 region: CANGPGTGGYYEQYF. The CDR3 DNA reads as TGTGCCAACGGCCCGGGGACAGGGGGCTACTACGAGCAGTACTTC. The chain uses TRBV27 and TRBJ2-7, with TRBD1 matching 12 bases. The CDR3 totals 15 residues. The V segment lost 10 bases and the J segment 3 bases; nucleotides outside the gene matches: 10. CDR1 is MNHEY, CDR2 SMNVEV, per germline (reference sequence).

This clonotype was seen ten or more times. The CDR3 here is CASSGSGGAEETQYF. The CDR3 region has the DNA TGCGCCAGCAGCGGTAGCGGGGGGGCGGAAGAGACCCAGTACTTC. The V gene is TRBV5-1, the J gene TRBJ2-5; 11 nucleotides align to TRBD2. Germline V CDR1 and CDR2: SGHRS, YFSETQ. This CDR3 is 15 amino acids long. The V and J ends lost 4 bases and 3 bases, in that order; junction bases with no gene match: 5.

The table lists this clonotype with many counts. The V call is TRBV4-1, the J call TRBJ2-7; 8 bases are a match to TRBD2. The trim removed 4 bases at V and 2 bases at J, leaving 7 bases unmatched. Germline loops: CDR1 MGHRA, CDR2 YSYEKL. CDR3 size: 15 residues. Here the CDR3 DNA reads TGCGCCAGCAGCCGGGCCACTAGCGGAACCTACGAGCAGTACTTC. The encoded protein is CASSRATSGTYEQYF.

Turning to this clonotype: This sequence may be a read error, since a much larger clone differs from it by one base. V usage is TRBV6-5 and J usage is TRBJ2-7; D perhaps matches TRBD1 (5 bases). The V gene lost 6 bases and the J gene lost 0 bases, with 12 bases spanning the gap. This CDR3 is 14 amino acids long. From germline, CDR1 is MNHEY and CDR2 SVGAGI. CDR3 loop: CASSQTDRSYEQYF. Written as DNA, the CDR3 is TGTGCCAGCAGCCAGACAGACCGCTCCTACGAGCAGTACTTC.

At least ten counts were recorded for this clonotype. V gene TRBV28 combines with J gene TRBJ2-3, with 10 nucleotides matching TRBD2. Germline V gives CDR1 MDHEN, CDR2 SYDVKM. The J segment lost 4 bases and the V segment lost 6 bases, leaving 10 bases of the junction unmatched. The CDR3 extends over 16 amino acids. The CDR3 reads CASRLAGDLNPDTQYF. Here the CDR3 DNA reads TGTGCCAGCAGGCTAGCGGGAGATCTTAACCCAGATACGCAGTATTTT.

This clonotype was counted at least ten times. The J gene is TRBJ1-1, the V gene TRBV4-1; tentative D call: TRBD1 (5 bases). V was pared by 0 bases and J by 3 bases, with 11 bases between. The CDR3 loop spans 15 amino acids. Germline CDR1 MGHRA, CDR2 YSYEKL. The CDR3 loop reads CASSQESGRDTEAFF. The CDR3 coding sequence is TGCGCCAGCAGCCAAGAGTCAGGGAGGGACACTGAAGCTTTCTTT.

This clonotype was recorded many times. The rearrangement links TRBV27 to TRBJ1-1, with D possibly being TRBD1 (6 bases). Trimming took 6 bases from V and 5 from J, leaving 16 bases between them. The CDR3 spans 14 residues. Germline assignment: CDR1 MNHEY and CDR2 SMNVEV (reference sequence). This chain's CDR3 is CASSLGGAGTEAFF. As DNA, the CDR3 is TGTGCCAGCAGCTTGGGGGGCGCTGGGACTGAAGCTTTCTTT.

In its sample, this clonotype was seen many times. The V and J genes are TRBV5-5 and TRBJ1-1; possible D gene TRBD1, 5 bases. The CDR3 has 14 residues. The germline V and J ends were trimmed by 5 bases and 3 bases, with 14 bases remaining between them. Looked up from germline, CDR1 is SGHKS and CDR2 is YYEKEE (reference sequence). The CDR3, as DNA: TGTGCCAGCAGACTTACAGACAGATACACTGAAGCTTTCTTT. It encodes CASRLTDRYTEAFF.

This clonotype occurred once. A much larger clone differs by one base, so this may be a read error. The genes are TRBV7-9 and TRBJ2-3; TRBD2 aligns across 10 bases. This CDR3 has 19 amino acids. Germline CDR1 SEHNR, CDR2 FQNEAQ (reference sequence). The CDR3 region is CASSSLVGASGRSTDTQCF. For the CDR3, the DNA is TGTGCCAGCAGCTCCTTAGTGGGAGCTAGCGGGAGATCGACAGATACGCAGTGTTTT.

This chain links TRBV20-1 with TRBJ2-1, with unresolved D. This CDR3 is 14 amino acids long. Germline values: CDR1 DFQATT, CDR2 SNEGSKA (reference sequence). V dropped 2 bases and J dropped 9 bases, with 17 bases sitting between them. This chain's CDR3 is CSARIDGRVSEQFF. CDR3 sequence (DNA): TGCAGTGCTAGAATCGACGGTAGAGTGAGTGAGCAGTTCTTC.

This clonotype was seen repeatedly, ten times or more. This sequence joins TRBV9 and TRBJ1-1; D remains ambiguous. Per germline, CDR1 SGDLS and CDR2 YYNGEE. The CDR3 consists of 13 residues. Trimming left V 2 bases short and J 2 bases short, with 7 bases between. CDR3 sequence reads: CASSVYGNTEAFF. The CDR3 bases are TGTGCCAGCAGCGTTTACGGCAACACTGAAGCTTTCTTT.

This clonotype was observed at least ten times. The gene calls are TRBV15 and TRBJ1-5; D unclear. The ends were cut back, 1 base at V and 4 bases at J, with 5 bases in the middle. Germline V gene sequence: CDR1 LNHNV, CDR2 YYDKDF (reference sequence). CDR3 length: 13 residues. This CDR3 is CATSRGFNQPQHF. The DNA for the CDR3 is TGTGCCACCAGCAGAGGTTTTAATCAGCCCCAGCATTTT.

There are many counts of this clonotype. The rearrangement uses TRBV6-6 and TRBJ1-1; D is undetermined. The V gene lost 2 bases and the J gene lost 6 bases, with 10 bases spanning the gap. There are 13 residues in the CDR3. CDR1 is MNHNY, CDR2 SVGAGI, per germline (reference sequence). The CDR3 spells CASSYPDGSEAFF. CDR3 coding DNA: TGTGCCAGCAGTTACCCCGATGGTTCTGAAGCTTTCTTT.

CDR3: CASSANAAPAGEQYF. CDR3 bases: TGTGCCAGCAGCGCGAACGCGGCACCGGCTGGGGAGCAGTACTTC. This rearrangement joins TRBV13 to TRBJ2-7, with unresolved D. V was cut by 5 bases and J by 7 bases, with 21 bases left in between. Per germline, CDR1 PRHDT and CDR2 FYEKMQ (reference sequence). The CDR3 is 15 residues long.

As for this clonotype: Possible read error: a much larger clone is one base away. The chain is built from TRBV28 and TRBJ2-1; D is uncertain. Per the germline V gene, CDR1 is MDHEN and CDR2 is SYDVKM. This CDR3 has 12 amino acids. CDR3 loop: CASSFRVNEQIF. CDR3 sequence (DNA): TGTGCCAGCAGTTTTAGGGTAAATGAGCAGATCTTC.

Only a few counts were recorded for this clonotype. V is TRBV19 and J is TRBJ2-2; no reliable D call. From germline, CDR1 is LNHDA and CDR2 SQIVND (reference sequence). Trimming took off 7 bases at V and 2 bases at J, with 5 bases between the two ends. The CDR3 loop spans 12 amino acids. CDR3 region: CASTANTGELFF. The CDR3 DNA is TGTGCCAGTACCGCCAACACCGGGGAGCTGTTTTTT.

This clonotype was counted only a few times. The genes are TRBV5-8 and TRBJ2-2; 9 nucleotides match TRBD1. V lost 2 bases to trimming and J lost 5 bases; unmatched junction nucleotides: 1. This CDR3 has 14 amino acids. The germline V gene has CDR1 SGHTS and CDR2 YDEGEE. CDR3 coding DNA: TGTGCCAGCAGCTTCGGGACAGGGACCGGGGAGCTGTTTTTT. Translated: CASSFGTGTGELFF.